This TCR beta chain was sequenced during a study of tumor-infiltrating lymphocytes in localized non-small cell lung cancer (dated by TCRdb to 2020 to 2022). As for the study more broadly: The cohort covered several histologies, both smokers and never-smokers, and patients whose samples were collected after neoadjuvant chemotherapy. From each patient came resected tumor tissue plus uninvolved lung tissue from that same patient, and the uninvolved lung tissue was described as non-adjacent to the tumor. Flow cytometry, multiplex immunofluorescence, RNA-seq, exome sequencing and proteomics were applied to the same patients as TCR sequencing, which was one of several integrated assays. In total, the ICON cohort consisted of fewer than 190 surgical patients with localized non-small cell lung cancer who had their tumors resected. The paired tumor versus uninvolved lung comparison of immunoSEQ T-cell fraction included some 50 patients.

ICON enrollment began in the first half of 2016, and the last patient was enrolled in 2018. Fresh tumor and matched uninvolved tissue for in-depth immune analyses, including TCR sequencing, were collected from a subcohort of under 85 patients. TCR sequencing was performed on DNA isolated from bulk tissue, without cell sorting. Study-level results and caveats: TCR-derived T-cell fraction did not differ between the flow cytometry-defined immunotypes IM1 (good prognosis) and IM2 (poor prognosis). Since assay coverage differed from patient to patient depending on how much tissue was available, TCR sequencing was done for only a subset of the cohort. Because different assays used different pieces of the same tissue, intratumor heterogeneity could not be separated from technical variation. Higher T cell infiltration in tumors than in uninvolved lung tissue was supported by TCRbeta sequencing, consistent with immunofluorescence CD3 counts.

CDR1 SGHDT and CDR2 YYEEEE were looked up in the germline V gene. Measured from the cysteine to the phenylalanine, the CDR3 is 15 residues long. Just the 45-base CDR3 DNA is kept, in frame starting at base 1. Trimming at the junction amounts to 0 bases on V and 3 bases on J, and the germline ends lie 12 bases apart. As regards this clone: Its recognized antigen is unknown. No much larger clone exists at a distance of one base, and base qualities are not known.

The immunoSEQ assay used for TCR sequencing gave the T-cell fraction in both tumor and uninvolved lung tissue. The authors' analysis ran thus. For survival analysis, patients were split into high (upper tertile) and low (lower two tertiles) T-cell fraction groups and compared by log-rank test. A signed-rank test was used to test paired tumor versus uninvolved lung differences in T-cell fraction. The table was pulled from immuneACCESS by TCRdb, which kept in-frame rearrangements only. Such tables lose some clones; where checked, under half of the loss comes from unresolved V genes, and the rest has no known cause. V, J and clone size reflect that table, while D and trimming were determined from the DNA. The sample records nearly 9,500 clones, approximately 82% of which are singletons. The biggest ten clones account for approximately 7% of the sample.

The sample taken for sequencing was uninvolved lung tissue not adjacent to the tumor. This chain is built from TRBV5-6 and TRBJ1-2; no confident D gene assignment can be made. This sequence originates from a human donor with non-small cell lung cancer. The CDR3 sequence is CASSLGRFYHYGYTF. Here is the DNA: TGTGCCAGCAGCTTGGGACGATTTTACCACTATGGCTACACCTTC.